These T cell receptor beta chains were read from a single sample in a study of T cells after yellow fever vaccination. TCRdb re-analysed the 5' RACE reads in MiXCR, keeping a single row per CDR3 protein. The sample carries some 300,000 distinct CDR3 sequences, approximately 10% recorded once. The material sequenced was CD4+ T cells sorted from PBMCs, taken 5 days after the yellow fever booster vaccination. These receptors were taken from a man between 18 and 29 years old who received the YFV17D yellow fever vaccine. CDR3s include the opening cysteine and the closing phenylalanine or tryptophan. D genes are given only for firm matches. Rows may omit the clone size; those that give it use once, few, many or a size class.

v_call	cdr3_length	j_call	d_call	clone_size	cdr3_nt	cdr3_aa
TRBV20-1	12	TRBJ1-5	-	few	TGCAGTGCGAGTGTCCGAGATCAGCCCCAGCATTTT	CSASVRDQPQHF
TRBV10-3	14	TRBJ2-3	-	many	TGTGCCATCAGTGGAGGAAGGGCGGAAGATACGCAGTATTTT	CAISGGRAEDTQYF
TRBV5-1	16	TRBJ2-7	-	-	TGCGCCAGCAGCTTGGCCCCAATGGGGAGCTCCTACGAGCAGTACTTC	CASSLAPMGSSYEQYF
TRBV10-3	13	TRBJ2-1	TRBD2	many	TGTGCCATCAGATCGACTAGCATCGATGAGCAGTTCTTC	CAIRSTSIDEQFF
TRBV5-1	14	TRBJ1-6	-	-	TGCGCCAGCAGCTTGGGGGACAAGAATTCACCCCTCCACTTT	CASSLGDKNSPLHF
TRBV7-8	15	TRBJ2-3	-	-	TGTGCCAGCAGCTTAGTGGCGGGGTCCACAGATACGCAGTATTTT	CASSLVAGSTDTQYF
TRBV7-6	11	TRBJ2-1	-	few	TGTGCCAGCAGCTTGGGGCAAGGGCAGTTCTTC	CASSLGQGQFF
TRBV4-2	15	TRBJ2-2	TRBD2	many	TGTGCCAGCAGACGGGGGGAACAGCACACCGGGGAGCTGTTTTTT	CASRRGEQHTGELFF
TRBV5-1	12	TRBJ2-1	-	many	TGCGCCAGCAGCTTGGAAGACAATGAGCAGTTCTTC	CASSLEDNEQFF
TRBV2	12	TRBJ2-1	TRBD1	-	TGTGCCAGCTGGGGACAGGGCAATGAGCAGTTCTTC	CASWGQGNEQFF
TRBV5-1	13	TRBJ2-1	-	many	TGCGCCAGCAGCTTGGGGGACCCAAATTCGCAGTTCTTC	CASSLGDPNSQFF
TRBV14	15	TRBJ1-1	-	many	TGTGCCAGCAGCCAAGACCGCGCACCGAACACTGAAGCTTTCTTT	CASSQDRAPNTEAFF
TRBV29-1	14	TRBJ2-6	-	-	TGCAGCGTACAAGAGAACTCTGGGGCCAACGTCCTGACTTTC	CSVQENSGANVLTF
TRBV20-1	14	TRBJ2-1	-	few	TGCAGTGCTAGTATGGCGAGCTCCTACAATGAGCAGTTCTTC	CSASMASSYNEQFF
TRBV6-2/TRBV6-3	16	TRBJ1-2	-	many	TGTGCCAGCAGTTACGGGCCCTCCTGGACAGACTATGGCTACACCTTC	CASSYGPSWTDYGYTF
TRBV7-2	17	TRBJ2-1	TRBD2	few	TGTGCCAGCAGCTTAGGATCGCGACTAGCCCCCGACAATGAGCAGTTCTTC	CASSLGSRLAPDNEQFF
TRBV5-1	16	TRBJ2-5	TRBD2	once	TGCGCCAGCAGCTTAGGGACTAGCGGGCTTCAAGAGACCCAGTACTTC	CASSLGTSGLQETQYF
TRBV15	15	TRBJ1-5	-	-	TGTGCCACCAGTGGGGGGCGAGATAGCAATCAGCCCCAGCATTTT	CATSGGRDSNQPQHF
TRBV2	11	TRBJ2-2	-	many	TGTGCCAGCAGTGAAGTGAGGGAGCTGTTTTTT	CASSEVRELFF
TRBV14	14	TRBJ2-3	-	-	TGTGCCAGCAGCCAGTCACACCGGCTGGATACGCAGTATTTT	CASSQSHRLDTQYF
TRBV6-5	15	TRBJ1-2	TRBD1	-	TGTGCCAGCAGTTACGGGGGACAGGGGGCTTTTGGCTACACCTTC	CASSYGGQGAFGYTF
TRBV5-1	16	TRBJ2-5	TRBD1	-	TGCGCCAGCAGCCCGAGGACAGGGGGCCAGCAAGAGACCCAGTACTTC	CASSPRTGGQQETQYF
TRBV5-1	12	TRBJ2-1	-	-	TGCGCCAGCAGCTTGCAGTACAATGAGCAGTTCTTC	CASSLQYNEQFF
TRBV7-3	14	TRBJ2-3	-	-	TGTGCCAGCAGCCGCACGGAGTTAACAGATACGCAGTATTTT	CASSRTELTDTQYF
TRBV6-1	14	TRBJ2-1	-	-	TGTGCCAGCAGTGAAATGTACAGGGTGGGTGAGCAGTTCTTC	CASSEMYRVGEQFF
TRBV18	16	TRBJ2-2	TRBD1	few	TGTGCCAGCTCAGCCGGAACAGGGGTAAACACCGGGGAGCTGTTTTTT	CASSAGTGVNTGELFF
TRBV7-6	16	TRBJ1-2	-	few	TGTGCCAGCAGCCCACGTTGGCGGGGGAACGACTATGGCTACACCTTC	CASSPRWRGNDYGYTF
TRBV7-2	14	TRBJ1-1	TRBD1	-	TGTGCCAGCAGCCCAGACAGGGGATCCACTGAAGCTTTCTTT	CASSPDRGSTEAFF
TRBV19	15	TRBJ1-5	-	few	TGTGCCACCGCTGAGGGGGGCCTAGTCAATCAGCCCCAGCATTTT	CATAEGGLVNQPQHF
TRBV6-2/TRBV6-3	15	TRBJ2-1	TRBD2	-	TGTGCCAGCCTCTCCTATAGCGGGGGGGGAAATGAGCAGTTCTTC	CASLSYSGGGNEQFF
TRBV3-1	16	TRBJ1-2	-	once	TGTGCCAGCAGCCAAGCGCCCGGGACGGAAAACTATGGCTACACCTTC	CASSQAPGTENYGYTF
TRBV6-5	15	TRBJ1-5	TRBD1	many	TGTGCCAGCAGTACTACCGGACAGGGCCATCAGCCCCAGCATTTT	CASSTTGQGHQPQHF
TRBV12-3/TRBV12-4	15	TRBJ1-5	-	-	TGTGCCAGCAGCAGACAAATTTCGGGCAATCAGCCCCAGCATTTT	CASSRQISGNQPQHF
TRBV7-9	15	TRBJ1-4	-	-	TGTGCCAGCAGCCTCCTTCTGGCGACTAATGAAAAACTGTTTTTT	CASSLLLATNEKLFF
TRBV6-2/TRBV6-3	17	TRBJ2-3	TRBD2	many	TGTGCCAGCAGTAATGTCCGGACTAGCGGGGGCACAGATACGCAGTATTTT	CASSNVRTSGGTDTQYF
TRBV12-3/TRBV12-4	17	TRBJ2-1	TRBD2	few	TGTGCCAGCAGTCCCCTAGCGGGGGACCTTTCTTTAAATGAGCAGTTCTTC	CASSPLAGDLSLNEQFF
TRBV19	15	TRBJ2-2	-	-	TGTGCCAGTAGTATCCGCCTTATCGCCTCCGGGGAGCTGTTTTTT	CASSIRLIASGELFF
TRBV9	13	TRBJ1-1	-	-	TGTGCCAGCAGCGTAGGGGGTAGCACTGAAGCTTTCTTT	CASSVGGSTEAFF
TRBV7-2	15	TRBJ2-1	TRBD1	-	TGTGCCAGCAGCTGGGGACAGGGGACCTACAATGAGCAGTTCTTC	CASSWGQGTYNEQFF
TRBV7-3	13	TRBJ1-6	-	many	TGTGCCAGCGCTGGGGACTATAATTCACCCCTCCACTTT	CASAGDYNSPLHF
TRBV28	17	TRBJ2-3	TRBD2	-	TGTGCCAGCAGTATCTCTTCCTCCGGGGGGGCAACAGATACGCAGTATTTT	CASSISSSGGATDTQYF
TRBV7-2	17	TRBJ1-1	-	few	TGTGCCAGCCGACCCTACTCCCCTTGGGGCATGAACACTGAAGCTTTCTTT	CASRPYSPWGMNTEAFF
TRBV20-1	12	TRBJ2-7	-	-	TGCAGTGCTACTGACAAGATCTACGAGCAGTACTTC	CSATDKIYEQYF
TRBV10-3	13	TRBJ2-1	TRBD2	few	TGTGCCATCGGGACTAGCACTAATGATGAGCAGTTCTTC	CAIGTSTNDEQFF
TRBV3-1	13	TRBJ1-2	-	-	TGTGCCAGCAGCCACACCGTTAGCGGGGGCTACACCTTC	CASSHTVSGGYTF
TRBV12-3/TRBV12-4	15	TRBJ2-1	TRBD1	-	TGTGCCAGCAGTCCCGGGCAGGGGGCTCGGTATGAGCAGTTCTTC	CASSPGQGARYEQFF
TRBV10-3	16	TRBJ1-2	TRBD1	many	TGTGCCATCAGTGAGTCGTACCTCAGACAGGGCGATGGCTACACCTTC	CAISESYLRQGDGYTF
TRBV27	15	TRBJ1-1	-	many	TGTGCCAGCAGTATCAGGGTTGGGCTTAGCACTGAAGCTTTCTTT	CASSIRVGLSTEAFF
TRBV5-1	15	TRBJ2-3	TRBD2	many	TGCGCCAGCAGCTTGACAAGCGGGGGGCCAGATACGCAGTATTTT	CASSLTSGGPDTQYF
TRBV7-8	14	TRBJ1-4	-	few	TGTGCCAGCAGCCCCCAGCACAGGGATGAAAAACTGTTTTTT	CASSPQHRDEKLFF
TRBV6-5	14	TRBJ2-1	-	-	TGTGCCAGCAAAAACGGGGTTGCGTACAATGAGCAGTTCTTC	CASKNGVAYNEQFF
TRBV3-1	15	TRBJ2-3	TRBD1	-	TGTGCCAGCAGCCCCCACAGGGACAGGGGCGGTACGCAGTATTTT	CASSPHRDRGGTQYF
TRBV7-9	12	TRBJ1-1	-	few	TGTGCCAGCAGCTTATCCACTACTGAAGCTTTCTTT	CASSLSTTEAFF
TRBV18	14	TRBJ1-2	TRBD1	few	TGTGCCAGCTCACCCGGACAGGGTTCGGGTGGCTACACCTTC	CASSPGQGSGGYTF
TRBV29-1	13	TRBJ2-1	-	-	TGCAGCCAACTCATAGGGGTTGGCAGTGAGCAGTTCTTC	CSQLIGVGSEQFF
TRBV3-1	14	TRBJ2-3	-	-	TGTGCCAGCAGCCAAGAAGGCAGGGGAGATACGCAGTATTTT	CASSQEGRGDTQYF
TRBV20-1	11	TRBJ2-1	-	few	TGCAGTGGGGGCAGTTACAATGAGCAGTTCTTC	CSGGSYNEQFF
TRBV20-1	14	TRBJ2-4	-	few	TGCAGTGCCATGCCGGGCGGGGTAGATAACATTCAGTACTTC	CSAMPGGVDNIQYF
TRBV2	16	TRBJ2-2	TRBD2	few	TGTGCCAGCAGTGAAAGAGGCGGGGGGGCCGGCGGGGAGCTGTTTTTT	CASSERGGGAGGELFF